The sequence of this T cell receptor (beta chain) was determined in a study of OX40 agonist ivuxolimab in advanced cancers. Background on the study: The dose-escalation group included hepatocellular carcinoma, melanoma, renal cell carcinoma and head and neck cancer. Averaging 60 years in age, with a range of about 20 to 90, the cohort was 80% to 90% male. Whole-study results and caveats: Clonal expansion in partial responders at 0.1-3.0 mg/kg ranked among the lowest. CD8+ T cells averaged more expanded clones than CD4+.

Notes on this clone: As yet, its antigen is unknown.

Sequencing used immunoSEQ multiplex PCR; TCRdb keeps in-frame clones, though not all of them. Here the sample spans about 72,000 clones, approximately 92% being singletons. The CDR3 runs 11 residues. Per the germline V gene, CDR1 is SGHTA and CDR2 is FQGNSA. The V gene lost 2 bases and the J gene lost 9 bases, with 2 bases spanning the gap. This receptor was identified in an adult with an advanced solid tumor such as melanoma, head and neck, liver or kidney cancer. This chain links TRBV7-2 with TRBJ1-6; no clear D gene. The specimen was CD4+ or CD8+ T cells sorted from blood, collected in a trial of the OX40 agonist ivuxolimab. CDR3 residues: CASSLSSPLHF. DNA for the CDR3: TGTGCCAGCAGCTTATCTTCACCCCTCCACTTT.